This T cell receptor (beta chain) appears in the sequencing data of a study of shared clonotypes between healthy human individuals. Investigators spread the genomic DNA of each subset evenly over several immunoSEQ plates. TCRdb's copy holds only in-frame clones and misses some; the assay was immunoSEQ multiplex PCR. This sample has approximately 95,000 clones, with around 67% found just once. The CDR3 is 12 amino acids. The V gene's germline CDR1 is MDHEN and CDR2 SYDVKM. The ends were cut back, 5 bases at V and 6 bases at J, with 11 bases in the middle. V gene TRBV28 combines with J gene TRBJ2-7; a possible D gene is TRBD1 (5 bases). This receptor was identified in a young man in good health. The material sequenced was memory CD8+ T cells sorted from blood. Subset denoted: CD45RO+ cells pooled with CCR7-negative TemRA cells. The CDR3 DNA reads TGTGCCAGCAGTACCCCAGGGTCCGAGCAGTACTTC. Translated, it gives CASSTPGSEQYF.